Below are 4 T cell receptor beta chains sequenced from a single sample in a study of regulatory T cells in long-lasting Graves disease. Assembly of TCR beta libraries relied on iRepertoire HTBI primers together with Arm-PCR of CDR3 regions. TCRdb fed the multiplex PCR reads into MiXCR, producing one record per CDR3 protein. Of around 470,000 distinct CDR3 sequences listed, 11% to 15% were seen once; the top ten hold about 15%. The time point was: newly diagnosed GD, antithyroid drugs for less than 3 months. Generation of the TCR library employed RNA extracted from PBMCs. A further study also used this sample, focusing on T cells in Graves' hyperthyroidism and ophthalmopathy.

The specimen was peripheral blood mononuclear cells (PBMCs), collected at new diagnosis, from a patient treated with antithyroid drugs. These receptors all come from a woman aged 45-65 years with Graves disease.

The V and J genes are TRBV20-1 and TRBJ2-5; D might be TRBD2 (7 bases). The CDR3 spans 16 residues. V gave up 3 bases and J gave up 2 bases, with 19 bases separating them. Germline V gene lookup returns CDR1 DFQATT and CDR2 SNEGSKA (reference sequence). The CDR3 is CSARLWGRGAQETQYF. CDR3 bases: TGCAGTGCTAGGTTGTGGGGTCGGGGGGCTCAAGAGACCCAGTACTTC.

In this sample, this clonotype turned up once. A much larger clone lies a single base off, so this may be a read error. The rearrangement uses TRBV14 and TRBJ2-1; 9 bases line up with TRBD1. The CDR3 loop spans 13 amino acids. CDR1 is SGHDN and CDR2 is FVKESK in the germline V gene. For the CDR3, the DNA is TGTGACAGCAGCCAAGAAGTGGGGACAGGGAAGTTCTTC. Residues: CDSSQEVGTGKFF.

V is TRBV6-1 and J is TRBJ2-2; TRBD1 agrees at 9 bases. CDR1 is MNHNS and CDR2 is SASEGT in the germline V gene. The CDR3 length is 16 residues. V shed 4 bases and J 4 bases; nucleotides not matched to a gene: 7. CDR3 region: CASSGTTTGGTGELFF. The CDR3 DNA is TGTGCCAGCAGTGGAACGACGACAGGGGGCACCGGGGAGCTGTTTTTT.

This clonotype has at least ten counts. The CDR3 DNA reads as TGTGCCAGCAGCTTAATGACAGATCAAGAGACCCAGTACTTC. Translated: CASSLMTDQETQYF. The chain combines TRBV7-9 with TRBJ2-5, with D maybe TRBD1 (5 bases). The V gene's germline CDR1 is SEHNR and CDR2 FQNEAQ (reference sequence). The V and J ends lost 2 bases and 2 bases respectively, with 9 bases between them. The CDR3 loop spans 14 amino acids.